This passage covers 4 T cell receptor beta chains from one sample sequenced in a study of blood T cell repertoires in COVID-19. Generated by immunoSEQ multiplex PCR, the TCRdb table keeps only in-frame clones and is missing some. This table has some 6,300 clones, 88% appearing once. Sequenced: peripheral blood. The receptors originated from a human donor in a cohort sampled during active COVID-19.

The DNA for the CDR3 is TGTGCCAGCAGTCTGGAGTATGGCTACACCTTC. As protein: CASSLEYGYTF. This rearrangement joins TRBV6-5 to TRBJ1-2; D not certain. Trimming removed 5 bases from V and 5 bases from J, with 6 bases in between. The CDR3 is made up of 11 amino acids. The germline gives CDR1 MNHEY, CDR2 SVGAGI.

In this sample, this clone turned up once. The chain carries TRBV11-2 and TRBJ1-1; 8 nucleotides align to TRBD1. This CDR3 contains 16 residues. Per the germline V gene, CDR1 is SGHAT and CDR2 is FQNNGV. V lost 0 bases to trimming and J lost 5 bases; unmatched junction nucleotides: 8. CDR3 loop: CASSLDARQGRTEAFF. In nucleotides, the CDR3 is TGTGCCAGCAGCTTAGACGCCCGACAGGGGCGAACTGAAGCTTTCTTT.

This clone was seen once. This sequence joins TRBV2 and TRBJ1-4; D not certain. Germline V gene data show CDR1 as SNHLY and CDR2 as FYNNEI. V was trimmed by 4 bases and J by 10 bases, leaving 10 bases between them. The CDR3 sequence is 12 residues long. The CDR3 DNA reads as TGTGCCAGCAGTGGAGGGTTTGGAAAACTGTTTTTT. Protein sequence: CASSGGFGKLFF.

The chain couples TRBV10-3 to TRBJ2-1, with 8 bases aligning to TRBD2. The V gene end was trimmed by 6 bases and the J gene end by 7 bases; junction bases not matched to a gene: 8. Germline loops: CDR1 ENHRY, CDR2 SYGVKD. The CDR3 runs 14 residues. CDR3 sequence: CAIRSGLVSNEQFF. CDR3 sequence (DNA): TGTGCCATCAGATCGGGACTAGTCTCTAATGAGCAGTTCTTC.